A selection of T cell receptor beta chains follows, all from one sample in a study of CD8 T cells in ankylosing spondylitis. Each CDR3 protein is one row after TCRdb ran MiXCR on the 5' RACE reads. The sample has around 210,000 distinct CDR3 sequences; less than 9.5% are singletons. Sequenced material: blood, either unsorted or a sorted T cell fraction (not recorded which). The receptors were sampled from a female donor with ankylosing spondylitis or in good health (not recorded which). Each CDR3 is given with its conserved first and last residue. The D gene is left open where the match is weak. Some rows mark clone size as missing; the rest say once, few, many or name a class of expanded clone.

V	D	size	J	DNA	CDR3
TRBV7-9	.	few	TRBJ2-1	TGTGCCAGCAGCTGGACAGAAAACAATGAGCAGTTCTTC	CASSWTENNEQFF
TRBV29-1	TRBD1	few	TRBJ1-6	TGCAGCGTTCGGACAGGGAGGAATTCACCCCTCCACTTT	CSVRTGRNSPLHF
TRBV28	TRBD1	many	TRBJ2-7	TGTGCCAGCAGGGGGGGACAGGGCTACTACGAGCAGTACTTC	CASRGGQGYYEQYF
TRBV7-2	.	few	TRBJ2-7	TGTGCCAGCAGCGCAATCCCGGGCCCAACCCGGGCCGAGCAGTACTTC	CASSAIPGPTRAEQYF
TRBV7-9	.	many	TRBJ1-1	TGTGCCAGCAAAAAGGGTGAGGTAACTGAAGCTTTCTTT	CASKKGEVTEAFF
TRBV29-1	TRBD2	.	TRBJ2-5	TGCAGCGTTGAAGGGCTGACTAGCGGGGGAGAGAACCAGTACTTC	CSVEGLTSGGENQYF
TRBV20-1	.	many	TRBJ2-2	TGCAGTGCTAGAGGCCAGTGGAGGACCGGGGAGCTGTTTTTT	CSARGQWRTGELFF
TRBV5-1	.	.	TRBJ2-1	TGCGCCAGCAGCTCGCCCGAAGGGACTCTCCGGGGCAATGAGCAGTTCTTC	CASSSPEGTLRGNEQFF
TRBV20-1	.	many	TRBJ2-2	TGCAGTGCTCGCCGAGCAGGGGCGAACACCGGGGAGCTGTTTTTT	CSARRAGANTGELFF
TRBV9	.	many	TRBJ2-6	TGTGCCAGCAGCGTCGGCGTCTCTGGGGCCAACGTCCTGACTTTC	CASSVGVSGANVLTF
TRBV4-3	TRBD1	many	TRBJ1-3	TGCGCCAGCAGCCAAGACCACTCCGGGACAGGGGGATGGAACACCATATATTTT	CASSQDHSGTGGWNTIYF
TRBV7-2	.	.	TRBJ1-5	TGTGCCAGCAGCTCTGGGACGGGGCGCGGGGGACAGCCCCAGCATTTT	CASSSGTGRGGQPQHF
TRBV6-2/TRBV6-3	.	many	TRBJ2-5	TGTGCCAGCAGACCCCGAGGACAAGAGACCCAGTACTTC	CASRPRGQETQYF
TRBV20-1	.	many	TRBJ2-1	TGCAGTGCCAGAGGGCTCCTGGGGGTGGAGAGGTTCTTC	CSARGLLGVERFF
TRBV4-3	TRBD1	many	TRBJ2-1	TGCGCCAGCAGCCAAGAGAACAGGGGGCGGTTTTATGAGCAGTTCTTC	CASSQENRGRFYEQFF
TRBV20-1	TRBD1	many	TRBJ2-7	TGCAGTGCTAGCGACAAGGACAGGGCCTACTACGAGCAGTACTTC	CSASDKDRAYYEQYF
TRBV30	.	.	TRBJ2-1	TGTGCCTGGACCCTGAGTTGGGACAACCCACAGGAGCAGTTCTTC	CAWTLSWDNPQEQFF
TRBV7-6	TRBD2	many	TRBJ2-5	TGTGCCAGCAGCTACCTAGCGGGATCGGGGGAGACCCAGTACTTC	CASSYLAGSGETQYF
TRBV6-5	TRBD1	many	TRBJ1-2	TGTGCCAGCAGTTCACAGGACAGGGGTGGCTACACCTTC	CASSSQDRGGYTF
TRBV7-6	TRBD2	many	TRBJ2-3	TGTGCCAGCAGCTTGGCCGAAGCGGGAGGTACAGATACGCAGTATTTT	CASSLAEAGGTDTQYF
TRBV24-1	.	many	TRBJ2-1	TGTGCCACCAGTGATAAATCGGCGGTGATTGAGCAGTTCTTC	CATSDKSAVIEQFF
TRBV7-4	TRBD2	many	TRBJ2-7	TGTGCCAGCAGCTCGATTTCACTAGCGGGGGGATACGAGCAGTACTTC	CASSSISLAGGYEQYF